These T cell receptor beta chains were read from a single sample in a study of cytomegalovirus exposure and HLA in healthy donors. Method: immunoSEQ multiplex PCR; TCRdb's copy keeps in-frame clones and lacks some. The sample lists about 230,000 clones; roughly 85% were seen once. Source material: PBMCs. The receptor set was obtained from a girl aged 2 to 10 in good health and CMV-seronegative. The CDR3 runs from the conserved cysteine through the conserved F or W. A D gene is named only where the DNA matches it firmly. A row's size may be missing; if present it is once, few, many or a size class.

V gene,D gene,J gene,clone size,CDR3 DNA,CDR3 protein
TRBV27,NA,TRBJ2-7,NA,TGTGCCAGCAGTTTGGGGGGAAACGGCTGGGACGAGCAGTACTTC,CASSLGGNGWDEQYF
TRBV19,TRBD1,TRBJ1-5,once,TGTGCCAGTAGTATAGGGGGACAGCTAAATCAGCCCCAGCATTTT,CASSIGGQLNQPQHF
TRBV5-1,TRBD1,TRBJ2-7,NA,TGCGCCAGCAGCGAGGCCTCCGGGACAGGGAACTACGAGCAGTACTTC,CASSEASGTGNYEQYF
TRBV7-6,TRBD1,TRBJ2-7,NA,TGTGCCAGCAGCTTTGGGACAGGGGGCGGCGACGAGCAGTACTTC,CASSFGTGGGDEQYF
TRBV7-2,TRBD2,TRBJ2-7,NA,TGTGCCAGCAGCTTATCAGAGGGAGGGAGCTACGAGCAGTACTTC,CASSLSEGGSYEQYF
TRBV5-6,NA,TRBJ1-1,few,TGTGCCAGCAGCAGAAGAGGCAGGGTGCGAGTCAGCACTGAAGCTTTCTTT,CASSRRGRVRVSTEAFF
TRBV9,TRBD2,TRBJ2-5,NA,TGTGCCAGCAGCGTCTCACTAGCGGGAGGGCAAGAGACCCAGTACTTC,CASSVSLAGGQETQYF
TRBV19,TRBD2,TRBJ2-1,few,TGTGCCACTTCCCTAGCGGGTCTAACCTACAATGAGCAGTTCTTC,CATSLAGLTYNEQFF
TRBV29-1,NA,TRBJ1-2,NA,TGCAGCGTCCTCAGGACTGATGGCTACACCTTC,CSVLRTDGYTF
TRBV6-5,TRBD2,TRBJ2-7,NA,TGTGCCAGCAGTCCCCTAGCGGGAGTTTACGAGCAGTACTTC,CASSPLAGVYEQYF
TRBV5-1,NA,TRBJ1-2,NA,TGCGCCAGCAGCTCCTGGGACTCAATCGGCTACACCTTC,CASSSWDSIGYTF
TRBV10-3,TRBD1,TRBJ1-1,once,TGTGCCATCAGTGAGTGGGACAGGGGAAGGACTGAAGCTTTCTTT,CAISEWDRGRTEAFF
TRBV29-1,TRBD1,TRBJ1-1,NA,TGCAGCGTTGAAAAAGACAGGGGCACTGAAGCTTTCTTT,CSVEKDRGTEAFF
TRBV6-4,TRBD1,TRBJ2-2,few,TGTGCCAGCAGTGACTCGGCACAGGGGGACACCGGGGAGCTGTTTTTT,CASSDSAQGDTGELFF
TRBV6-5,NA,TRBJ2-7,NA,TGTGCCAGCAGTCAGACACGATCCTACGAGCAGTACTTC,CASSQTRSYEQYF
TRBV4-1,NA,TRBJ2-5,NA,TGCGCCAGCAGCCAAGGTGGGAGCGGAGAGACCCAGTACTTC,CASSQGGSGETQYF
TRBV30,TRBD2,TRBJ2-4,NA,TGTGCCTCGACTAGCGGGGGATTCATTCAGTACTTC,CASTSGGFIQYF
TRBV11-3,NA,TRBJ1-6,NA,TGTGCCAGCAGCCGCGAGACCTATAATTCACCCCTCCACTTT,CASSRETYNSPLHF